The 25 T cell receptor beta chains in this list originate from one sample, sequenced in a study of T cell responses to AZD1222 COVID-19 vaccine. The data were produced by immunoSEQ multiplex PCR, yet TCRdb's version contains in-frame clones alone and is incomplete. The sample lists some 150,000 clones; about 91% were seen once. This material consisted of peripheral blood, taken on day 0 of MenACWY control vaccination. These receptor sequences come from an adult in good health.

Turning to this clone: It is likely a read error, because the conserved phenylalanine at the end of the CDR3 is missing. No DNA is shown, since the ends of the CDR3 on it are uncertain; the CDR3 is the one TCRdb lists. This rearrangement joins TRBV6-2 or TRBV6-3 to TRBJ2-7; the DNA was not used to check the table's D call, TRBD1. The V gene's germline CDR1 is MNHEY and CDR2 SVGEGT. Inclusive of both ends, the CDR3 amounts to 11 amino acids. CDR3 residues: CASSLGSDRAL.

The chain recombines TRBV5-5 with TRBJ1-5, with TRBD1 matching over 11 bases. J lost 4 bases, V lost 3 bases, and 6 bases had no gene match. The germline V gene encodes CDR1 SGHKS and CDR2 YYEKEE (reference sequence). The CDR3 runs 16 residues. CDR3 sequence: CASSSYGTGGNQPQHF. The CDR3 nucleotides read TGTGCCAGCAGCTCTTACGGGACAGGGGGGAATCAGCCCCAGCATTTT.

The chain has TRBV10-3 and TRBJ2-3; the match to TRBD1 covers 11 bases. This CDR3 has 13 amino acids. V was pared by 8 bases and J by 4 bases, with 2 bases of the junction left unmatched. Germline CDR1 and CDR2: ENHRY and SYGVKD. In DNA form, the CDR3 reads TGTGCCATCGGGACAGGGGGAGCAGATACGCAGTATTTT. Translating it yields CAIGTGGADTQYF.

The chain employs TRBV19 and TRBJ2-3; TRBD2 matches at 7 bases. The CDR3 length is 14 residues. CDR1 and CDR2 from the germline V gene are LNHDA and SQIVND (reference sequence). Trimming removed 10 bases from V and 2 bases from J; junction bases left unmatched: 9. The CDR3 loop reads CATGPGLSTDTQYF. CDR3 coding DNA: TGTGCCACCGGGCCGGGACTATCCACAGATACGCAGTATTTT.

This clone showed up just once. The chain recombines TRBV7-2 with TRBJ2-1; 8 nucleotides agree with TRBD2. This CDR3 region has 15 residues. Germline V lookup: CDR1 SGHTA, CDR2 FQGNSA. J was trimmed by 2 bases and V by 1 base; bases with no gene match: 1. In DNA, the CDR3 is TGTGCCAGCAGCTTAGATAGCGGGACCTACAATGAGCAGTTCTTC. Protein: CASSLDSGTYNEQFF. The full variable domain, its missing parts supplied by reference TRBV7-2 and TRBJ2-1, is GAGVSQSPSNKVTEKGKDVELRCDPISGHTALYWYRQSLGQGLEFLIYFQGNSAPDKSGLPSDRFSAERTGGSVSTLTIQRTQQEDSAVYLCASSLDSGTYNEQFFGPGTRLTVL.

The chain is built from TRBV10-1 and TRBJ2-1; the D is unclear. The CDR3 contains 14 residues. Germline loops: CDR1 WNHNN, CDR2 SYGVQD (reference sequence). Trimming shortened V by 6 bases and J by 5 bases, and 14 bases separated the two germline ends. The CDR3 DNA reads as TGCGCCAGCAGCCCTCTTGGGTTACACAATGAGCAGTTCTTC. Its translation is CASSPLGLHNEQFF.

This chain links TRBV7-2 with TRBJ2-7, with 8 bases identical to TRBD2. This CDR3 region has 13 residues. The trim removed 9 bases at V and 5 bases at J, leaving 9 bases unmatched. The germline CDR1 and CDR2 sequences are SGHTA and FQGNSA. The CDR3 region has the DNA TGTGCCAGAATAGCGGGAATCAGGGACGAGCAGTACTTC. Amino acids: CARIAGIRDEQYF.

V usage is TRBV29-1 and J usage is TRBJ1-2; unclear D gene. Trimming took 5 bases from V and 8 from J, leaving 12 bases between them. This CDR3 is built from 11 residues. In germline, CDR1 is SQVTM, CDR2 ANQGSEA. The DNA for the CDR3 is TGCAGCGTTAGCCAGGTGTGGGGCTACACCTTC. This translates into CSVSQVWGYTF.

The V call is TRBV5-1, the J call TRBJ1-5; D is ambiguous. The CDR3 has 13 residues. Germline V gives CDR1 SGHRS, CDR2 YFSETQ. V lost 0 bases to trimming and J lost 9 bases, with 10 bases between them. The CDR3 nucleotides read TGCGCCAGCAGCTTGGAGGTCCGTGGGCCCCAGCATTTT. Translation: CASSLEVRGPQHF.

This chain connects TRBV5-1 to TRBJ2-1, with TRBD2 matching 11 bases. The CDR3 contains 14 residues. The germline V gene encodes CDR1 SGHRS and CDR2 YFSETQ. Germline trimming cut 4 bases from V and 3 bases from J; bases unmatched to any gene: 0. CDR3 sequence (DNA): TGCGCCAGCAGCGGGACTAGCGGCTACAATGAGCAGTTCTTC. It specifies CASSGTSGYNEQFF.

The rearrangement uses TRBV9 and TRBJ1-4; D ambiguous. The CDR3 is 14 residues long. In germline, CDR1 is SGDLS, CDR2 YYNGEE. V was shortened by 0 bases and J by 5 bases, with 8 bases between the two germline ends. The CDR3, as DNA: TGTGCCAGCAGCGTAGGGAGAACAAATGAAAAACTGTTTTTT. It yields the protein CASSVGRTNEKLFF. The whole variable domain, filled in from reference TRBV9 and TRBJ1-4, reads DSGVTQTPKHLITATGQRVTLRCSPRSGDLSVYWYQQSLDQGLQFLIQYYNGEERAKGNILERFSAQQFPDLHSELNLSSLELGDSALYFCASSVGRTNEKLFFGSGTQLSVL.

The chain employs TRBV19 and TRBJ2-2; tentative D call: TRBD2 (6 bases). Trimming removed 7 bases at V and 0 bases at J, with 18 bases between. The CDR3 is made up of 17 amino acids. Germline CDR1 LNHDA, CDR2 SQIVND (reference sequence). This CDR3 is CASNIRLVLPNTGELFF. CDR3 nucleotide sequence: TGTGCCAGTAATATCCGACTAGTGCTTCCGAACACCGGGGAGCTGTTTTTT.

V gene TRBV7-8 combines with J gene TRBJ1-1, with 7 bases aligning to TRBD1. Trimming took 3 bases from V and 2 from J; bases not matched to a gene: 6. Per the germline V gene, CDR1 is SGHVS and CDR2 is FQNEAQ. This CDR3 region has 15 residues. In DNA form, the CDR3 reads TGTGCCAGCAGCTTTATACACAGGGGTAACACTGAAGCTTTCTTT. Its translation is CASSFIHRGNTEAFF.

The chain joins TRBV28 to TRBJ2-1; possibly TRBD1 for D (5 bases). There are 15 residues in the CDR3. Trimming removed 7 bases from V and 4 bases from J, with 17 bases in between. CDR1 is MDHEN and CDR2 is SYDVKM in the germline V gene. CDR3 sequence reads: CASTLPGPPYNEQFF. DNA of the CDR3: TGTGCCAGCACCCTTCCAGGGCCCCCTTACAATGAGCAGTTCTTC.

There are a few counts of this clone. The chain has TRBV27 and TRBJ1-6; the D gene is possibly TRBD1 (6 bases). V lost 3 bases and J lost 10, with 22 bases in between. The CDR3 covers 17 residues. Germline values: CDR1 MNHEY, CDR2 SMNVEV (reference sequence). DNA for the CDR3: TGTGCCAGCAGTTTCTTACCATTTAAGCCAGGGGACTCACCCCTCCACTTT. It specifies CASSFLPFKPGDSPLHF.

V is TRBV30 and J is TRBJ2-7; a possible D gene is TRBD1 (6 bases). CDR3 length: 13 amino acids. Trimming left V 8 bases short and J 2 bases short, with 16 bases between. Germline CDR1 reads GTSNPN; CDR2 reads SVGIG (reference sequence). The CDR3 sequence is CARSPGHTYEQYF. CDR3 nucleotides: TGTGCCCGGTCCCCGGGACACACCTACGAGCAGTACTTC. Full variable domain (rest looked up from reference TRBV30 and TRBJ2-7): SQTIHQWPATLVQPVGSPLSLECTVEGTSNPNLYWYRQAAGRGLQLLFYSVGIGQISSEVPQNLSASRPQDRQFILSSKKLLLSDSGFYLCARSPGHTYEQYFGPGTRLTVT.

This clone has just one count. The chain joins TRBV19 to TRBJ2-7; 10 nucleotides align to TRBD2. The CDR3 length is 15 residues. From germline, CDR1 is LNHDA and CDR2 SQIVND (reference sequence). V lost 4 bases, J lost 4 bases, and 7 bases stayed unmatched. CDR3 loop: CASSTPTLAGYEQYF. CDR3 sequence (DNA): TGTGCCAGTAGTACCCCTACACTAGCGGGGTACGAGCAGTACTTC.

The J gene is TRBJ2-1, the V gene TRBV11-3, with D perhaps TRBD1 or TRBD2 (5 bases each). Germline V gene lookup returns CDR1 SGHNT and CDR2 YENEEA. CDR3 length: 16 amino acids. With 6 bases removed from V and 7 bases from J, the gap between germline ends came to 22 bases. The CDR3 loop is CASSPRGAGHQNEQFF. CDR3 sequence (DNA): TGTGCCAGCAGTCCTCGAGGGGCAGGTCATCAGAATGAGCAGTTCTTC. The variable domain in full, completed from reference TRBV11-3 and TRBJ2-1, reads EAGVVQSPRYKIIEKKQPVAFWCNPISGHNTLYWYLQNLGQGPELLIRYENEEAVDDSQLPKDRFSAERLKGVDSTLKIQPAELGDSAVYLCASSPRGAGHQNEQFFGPGTRLTVL.

For this clone: Within the sample, other DNA sequences also encode this same CDR3. The V gene is TRBV9, the J gene TRBJ2-1; 9 bases agree with TRBD2. This CDR3 has 15 amino acids. Germline CDR1 SGDLS, CDR2 YYNGEE. With V trimmed by 0 bases and J by 9 bases, 7 bases remained unmatched. CDR3 bases: TGTGCCAGCAGCGTAGTGGCGGGAGGGCCGGGTGAGCAGTTCTTC. As protein: CASSVVAGGPGEQFF. The complete variable domain, with remaining parts taken from reference TRBV9 and TRBJ2-1, reads DSGVTQTPKHLITATGQRVTLRCSPRSGDLSVYWYQQSLDQGLQFLIQYYNGEERAKGNILERFSAQQFPDLHSELNLSSLELGDSALYFCASSVVAGGPGEQFFGPGTRLTVL.

On this clone: One end of the junction fails to match germline, which may point to a read error. The genes are TRBV6-6 and TRBJ2-7; a weak D match, TRBD1 (5 bases). The CDR3 spans 13 residues. Germline V gives CDR1 MNHNY, CDR2 SVGAGI (reference sequence). CDR3 in amino acids: CASSYSSTRDTHF. CDR3 in DNA: TGTGCCAGCAGTTACTCCTCGACCAGGGATACTCATTTC.

CDR3 coding DNA: TGTGCCAGCAGTGAGGACCAGGGGAACGATACGCAGTATTTT. Translation: CASSEDQGNDTQYF. The chain couples TRBV2 to TRBJ2-3, with D possibly being TRBD1 (6 bases). Trimming shortened V by 3 bases and J by 6 bases, and 13 bases separated the two germline ends. The CDR3 runs 14 residues. Looked up from germline, CDR1 is SNHLY and CDR2 is FYNNEI.

The chain combines TRBV2 with TRBJ2-7; D ambiguous. The CDR3 is made up of 11 amino acids. V gave up 6 bases and J gave up 2 bases, with 5 bases separating them. Looked up from germline, CDR1 is SNHLY and CDR2 is FYNNEI. The CDR3, as DNA: TGTGCCAGCAGGGTGGCCTACGAGCAGTACTTC. Residues: CASRVAYEQYF.

The chain combines TRBV19 with TRBJ1-1, with D perhaps matching TRBD1 (5 bases). This CDR3 contains 16 residues. CDR1 is LNHDA and CDR2 is SQIVND in the germline V gene (reference sequence). Trimming cost V 3 bases and J 1 base, with 15 bases left between them. CDR3 coding DNA: TGTGCCAGTAGTATTCGGCAGGGCGGGTCGAACACTGAAGCTTTCTTT. Protein sequence: CASSIRQGGSNTEAFF.

V and J are TRBV24-1 and TRBJ2-2, with TRBD1 matching over 7 bases. Germline assignment: CDR1 KGHDR and CDR2 SFDVKD. CDR3 length equals 15 residues. V was clipped by 6 bases and J by 6 bases; unmatched bases: 9. Here the CDR3 DNA reads TGTGCCACCAGTCCTGTGACAGGGTATGCCGGGGAGCTGTTTTTT. It specifies CATSPVTGYAGELFF.

V usage is TRBV7-2 and J usage is TRBJ1-1; D possibly corresponds to TRBD1 (6 bases). The CDR3 has 15 residues. V lost 4 bases to trimming and J lost 1 base, with 13 bases between them. Per the germline V gene, CDR1 is SGHTA and CDR2 is FQGNSA. The CDR3 coding sequence is TGTGCCAGCAGCTCATTGGACAGCTCGAACACTGAAGCTTTCTTT. It yields the protein CASSSLDSSNTEAFF.